The 7 T cell receptor beta chains in this list originate from one sample, sequenced in a study of Tregs in tolerant kidney transplant recipients. Sequencing used immunoSEQ multiplex PCR; TCRdb keeps in-frame clones, though not all of them. In the table there are some 64,000 clones, less than 98% of which are singletons. The source material was Tregs from blood, sampled before the transplant. These receptor sequences come from a human donor who received a combined kidney and bone marrow transplant.

V usage is TRBV18 and J usage is TRBJ1-2; D is undetermined. In germline, CDR1 is KGHSH, CDR2 LQKENI. The length of the CDR3 is 16 residues. The V gene lost 3 bases and the J gene lost 3 bases, with 17 bases spanning the gap. The CDR3 DNA is TGTGCCAGCTCACCTGGGTGGATACAGTTGGACTATGGCTACACCTTC. Translating gives CASSPGWIQLDYGYTF.

This clone came up once. The rearrangement links TRBV15 to TRBJ2-5; D might be TRBD2 (5 bases). V lost 3 bases and J lost 4, with 12 bases in between. Germline CDR1 is LNHNV and CDR2 is YYDKDF (reference sequence). The CDR3 covers 14 residues. The CDR3 region is CATSRLGELETQYF. Here the CDR3 DNA reads TGTGCCACCAGCAGGTTGGGAGAATTAGAGACCCAGTACTTC. Based on the CDR3 plus reference TRBV15 and TRBJ2-5, the full variable domain is DAMVIQNPRYQVTQFGKPVTLSCSQTLNHNVMYWYQQKSSQAPKLLFHYYDKDFNNEADTPDNFQSRRPNTSFCFLDIRSPGLGDTAMYLCATSRLGELETQYFGPGTRLLVL.

This chain uses TRBV10-3 with TRBJ2-5; 8 bases align to TRBD2. Germline CDR1 and CDR2: ENHRY and SYGVKD. This CDR3 comprises 17 residues. The trim removed 0 bases at V and 5 bases at J, leaving 11 bases unmatched. Here the CDR3 DNA reads TGTGCCATCAGTGAGTCGGTTGTTGGGACTAGGGGCGAGACCCAGTACTTC. It translates to CAISESVVGTRGETQYF.

The V call is TRBV5-6, the J call TRBJ2-3, with 7 bases matching TRBD2. CDR3 length: 16 residues. From germline, CDR1 is SGHDT and CDR2 YYEEEE. The V segment lost 1 base and the J segment 0 bases; nucleotides outside the gene matches: 5. The chain's CDR3 is CASSLWASGSTDTQYF. In DNA, the CDR3 is TGTGCCAGCAGCTTGTGGGCTAGCGGAAGCACAGATACGCAGTATTTT.

The chain carries TRBV4-3 and TRBJ2-7, with 8 bases matching TRBD2. The germline V gene has CDR1 LGHNA and CDR2 YSLEER. This CDR3 is 15 amino acids long. The J segment lost 2 bases and the V segment lost 0 bases, leaving 3 bases of the junction unmatched. CDR3 bases: TGCGCCAGCAGCCAAGATCCGGGGGGGCCCTACGAGCAGTACTTC. This gives the protein CASSQDPGGPYEQYF.

The rearrangement uses TRBV6-6 and TRBJ2-7; D perhaps matches TRBD2 (6 bases). The CDR3 is made up of 13 amino acids. Between the trimmed V and J ends, which lost 6 bases and 3 bases, there was a span of 12 bases. The germline gives CDR1 MNHNY, CDR2 SVGAGI (reference sequence). Here the CDR3 reads CASSTRGGYEQYF. In DNA form, the CDR3 reads TGTGCCAGCAGCACTAGGGGAGGCTACGAGCAGTACTTC.

This chain connects TRBV9 to TRBJ2-1; TRBD1 aligns across 7 bases. The CDR3 spans 16 residues. The germline gives CDR1 SGDLS, CDR2 YYNGEE. J gave up 8 bases and V 3 bases, and 14 bases lay outside the gene matches. The CDR3 loop reads CASSARSSWGTDEQFF. The DNA of the CDR3 is TGTGCCAGCAGCGCCCGATCTAGTTGGGGGACAGATGAGCAGTTCTTC.